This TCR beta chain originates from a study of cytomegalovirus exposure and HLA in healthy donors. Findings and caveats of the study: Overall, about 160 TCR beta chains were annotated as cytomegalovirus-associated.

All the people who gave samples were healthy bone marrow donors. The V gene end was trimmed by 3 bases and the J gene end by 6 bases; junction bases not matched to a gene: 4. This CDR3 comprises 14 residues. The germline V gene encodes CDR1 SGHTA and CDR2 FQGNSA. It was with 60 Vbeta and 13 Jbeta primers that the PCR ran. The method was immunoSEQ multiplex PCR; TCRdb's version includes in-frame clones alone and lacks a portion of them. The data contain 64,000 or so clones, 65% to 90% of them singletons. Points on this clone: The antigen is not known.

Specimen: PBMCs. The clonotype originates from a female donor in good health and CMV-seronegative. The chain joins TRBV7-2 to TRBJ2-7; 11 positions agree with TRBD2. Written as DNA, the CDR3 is TGTGCCAGCAGCTTTAGCGGGAGGGCCATCGAGCAGTACTTC. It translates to CASSFSGRAIEQYF.